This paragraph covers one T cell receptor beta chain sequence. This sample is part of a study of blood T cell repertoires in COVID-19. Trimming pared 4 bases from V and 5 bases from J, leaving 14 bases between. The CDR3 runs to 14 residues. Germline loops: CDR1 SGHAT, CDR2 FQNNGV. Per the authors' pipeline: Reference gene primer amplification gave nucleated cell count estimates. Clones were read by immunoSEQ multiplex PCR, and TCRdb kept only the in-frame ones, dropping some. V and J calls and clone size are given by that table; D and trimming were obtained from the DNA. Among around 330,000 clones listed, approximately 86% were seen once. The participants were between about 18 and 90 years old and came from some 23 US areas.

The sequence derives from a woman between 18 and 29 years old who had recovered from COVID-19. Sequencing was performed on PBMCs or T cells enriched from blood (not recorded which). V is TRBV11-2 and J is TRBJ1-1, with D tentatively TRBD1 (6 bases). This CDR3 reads CASSYNRVGTEAFF. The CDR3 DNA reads TGTGCCAGCAGCTACAACAGGGTTGGAACTGAAGCTTTCTTT.